This T cell receptor beta chain stems from a study of blood T cell repertoires in COVID-19. Study-level background: There were acute and convalescent COVID-19 samples, and they came from the United States, Italy and Spain. In each case, the material was cDNA or gDNA derived from T cells, B-cell-depleted T cells, or PBMCs.

The sample holds one count of this clone. Authors' processing steps: Nucleated cell number was recorded as an estimate derived from reference gene primer amplification. TCRdb's table, derived via immunoSEQ multiplex PCR, lists solely in-frame clones and lacks some. The V and J calls and clone size are taken from that table; D and trimming were inferred from the DNA. The sample carries 100,000 to 110,000 clones, over 80% recorded once. The length of the CDR3 is 14 residues. CDR1 is KGHDR, CDR2 SFDVKD, per germline. Trimming cost V 3 bases and J 9 bases; bases outside gene matches: 4. The sequenced sample consisted of peripheral blood. The chain is built from TRBV24-1 and TRBJ2-1, with 10 positions matching TRBD2. The sequence came from a man in his fifties or sixties with active or convalescent COVID-19. The CDR3, as DNA: TGTGCCACCAGTGATAGCGGGAGGGGTAGTGAGCAGTTCTTC. Translated: CATSDSGRGSEQFF.